This TCR beta chain was recovered during a study of blood T cell repertoires in COVID-19. In the study overall: Samples taken during acute and convalescent COVID-19 were collected in the United States, Italy and Spain.

Note on this clone: Within the sample, other DNA sequences also encode this same CDR3.

All enrollees were roughly 18 to 95 years old and from fewer than 30 US areas. Clinical history as reported by participants underpinned cohort assignment. V was cut by 1 base and J by 4 bases, with 7 bases left in between. The CDR3 consists of 13 residues. CDR1 and CDR2 (germline): LGHDT, YNNKEL (reference sequence). The protocol was immunoSEQ multiplex PCR, while the TCRdb copy is restricted to in-frame clones and leaves out a portion. The sample shows 200,000 to 300,000 clones, approximately 88% of them seen only once. Sample: PBMCs or T cells enriched from blood (not recorded which). The genes are TRBV3-1 (or the pseudogene TRBV3-2) and TRBJ1-1; D remains ambiguous. The sequence was collected from a woman between 40 and 50 years old with acute COVID-19. CDR3 in amino acids: CASSQVGGTEAFF. CDR3 DNA sequence: TGTGCCAGCAGCCAAGTGGGAGGCACTGAAGCTTTCTTT.